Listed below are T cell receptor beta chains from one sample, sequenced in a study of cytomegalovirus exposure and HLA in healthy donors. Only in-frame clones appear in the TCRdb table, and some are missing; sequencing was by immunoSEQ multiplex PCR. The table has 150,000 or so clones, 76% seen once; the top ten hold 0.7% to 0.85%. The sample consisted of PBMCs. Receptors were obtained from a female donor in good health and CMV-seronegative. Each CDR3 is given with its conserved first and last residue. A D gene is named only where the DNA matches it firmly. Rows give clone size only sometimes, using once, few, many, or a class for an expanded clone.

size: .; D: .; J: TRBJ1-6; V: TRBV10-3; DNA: TGTGCCATCAGTGAGTCGATAAACAGCCTCTATAATTCACCCCTCCACTTT; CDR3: CAISESINSLYNSPLHF
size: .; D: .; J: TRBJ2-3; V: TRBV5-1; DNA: TGCGCCAGCTCCGCGGCAGAGGAAACAGATACGCAGTATTTT; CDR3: CASSAAEETDTQYF
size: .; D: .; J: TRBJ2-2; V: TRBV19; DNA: TGTGCCAGTAGTATTAGCGGAGATAACACCGGGGAGCTGTTTTTT; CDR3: CASSISGDNTGELFF
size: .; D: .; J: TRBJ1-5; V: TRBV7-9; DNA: TGTGCCAGCAGCTTAAGCGGGGGGGCTCAGCCCCAGCATTTT; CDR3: CASSLSGGAQPQHF
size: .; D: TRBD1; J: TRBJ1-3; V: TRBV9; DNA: TGTGCCAGCAGCGTAACAGGGGCTGGAAACACCATATATTTT; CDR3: CASSVTGAGNTIYF
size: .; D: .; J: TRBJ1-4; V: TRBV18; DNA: TGTGCCAGCTCACCACCGGGAGGATTTAATGAAAAACTGTTTTTT; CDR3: CASSPPGGFNEKLFF
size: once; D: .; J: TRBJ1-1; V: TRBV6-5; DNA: TGTGCCAGCAGTTACTCCCGGGGCACTGAAGCTTTCTTT; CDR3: CASSYSRGTEAFF
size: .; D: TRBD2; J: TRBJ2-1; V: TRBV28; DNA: TGTGCCAGCAGTGGCTTAGCTAGCGGGAGGGCCCCGGGTGAGCAGTTCTTC; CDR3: CASSGLASGRAPGEQFF
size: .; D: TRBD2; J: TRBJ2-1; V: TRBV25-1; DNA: TGTGCCAGCAGGTCTAGCGGGGGCCCTAATGAGCAGTTCTTC; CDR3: CASRSSGGPNEQFF
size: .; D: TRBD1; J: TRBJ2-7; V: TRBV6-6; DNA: TGTGCCAGCACGTCACAGGGGGGCTACGAGCAGTACTTC; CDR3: CASTSQGGYEQYF
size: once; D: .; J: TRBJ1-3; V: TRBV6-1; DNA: TGTGCCAGCACCCACGGCGGTAGCTCTGGAAACACCATATATTTT; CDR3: CASTHGGSSGNTIYF
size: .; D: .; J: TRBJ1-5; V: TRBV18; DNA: TGTGCCAGCTCACCAAGTCAGGGCGCGCAGCCCCAGCATTTT; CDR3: CASSPSQGAQPQHF
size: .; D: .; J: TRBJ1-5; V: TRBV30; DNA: TGTGCCTGGAGTCCCTCTGGGGGCCAGCCCCAGCATTTT; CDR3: CAWSPSGGQPQHF
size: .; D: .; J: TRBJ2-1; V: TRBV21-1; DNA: TGTGCCAGCAGCAAACCCCGAAATAACTTGAGCTCCTACAATGAGCAGTTCTTC; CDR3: CASSKPRNNLSSYNEQFF
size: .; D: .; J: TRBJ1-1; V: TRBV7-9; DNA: TGTGCCAGCAGCTTAGGTGGGGGGAAGGCTTTCTTT; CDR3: CASSLGGGKAFF
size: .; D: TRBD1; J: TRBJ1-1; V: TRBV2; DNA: TGTGCCAGCAGTAGGGGGCTTGGGACTGAAGCTTTCTTT; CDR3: CASSRGLGTEAFF
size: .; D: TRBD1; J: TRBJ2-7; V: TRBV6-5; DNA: TGTGCCAGCAGTCGCGGACAGGGGCGGAACGAGCAGTACTTC; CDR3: CASSRGQGRNEQYF
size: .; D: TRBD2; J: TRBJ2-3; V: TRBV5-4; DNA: TGTGCCAGCAGCCAGACTAGCCGTGGAGCCACAGATACGCAGTATTTT; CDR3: CASSQTSRGATDTQYF
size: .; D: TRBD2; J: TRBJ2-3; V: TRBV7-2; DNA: TGTGCCAGCAGCTTAGCAGCGCGGGGGGGCCTTGTGTCAGATACGCAGTATTTT; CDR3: CASSLAARGGLVSDTQYF
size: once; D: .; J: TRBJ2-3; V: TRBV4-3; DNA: TGCGCCAGCAGCCCCTATCGTACAGTAACAGATACGCAGTATTTT; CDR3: CASSPYRTVTDTQYF
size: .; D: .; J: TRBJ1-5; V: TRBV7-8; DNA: TGTGCCAGCTCGGGGGGCAGGAGACCTAGCAATCAGCCCCAGCATTTT; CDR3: CASSGGRRPSNQPQHF
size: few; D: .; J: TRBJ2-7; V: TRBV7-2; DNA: TGTGCCAGCAGCAGCGGGCGGGCGGGGATTAAGTCCTACGAGCAGTACTTC; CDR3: CASSSGRAGIKSYEQYF
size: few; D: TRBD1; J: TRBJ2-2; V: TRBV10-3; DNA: TGTGCCATCAGTGACCGCAAAGGCAGGGTGAGAGGGACAGTAGGGGAGCTGTTTTTT; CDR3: CAISDRKGRVRGTVGELFF
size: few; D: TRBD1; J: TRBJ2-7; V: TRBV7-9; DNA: TGTGCCAGCAGCAAGACAGGGCACACCTACCTTAGCTACGAGCAGTACTTC; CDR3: CASSKTGHTYLSYEQYF
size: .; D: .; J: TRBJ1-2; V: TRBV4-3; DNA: TGCGCCAGCAGCCAAGTGGGGAGGGGGTCCAGCGTCGGCTACACCTTC; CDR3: CASSQVGRGSSVGYTF
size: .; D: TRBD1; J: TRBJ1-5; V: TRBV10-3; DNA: TGTGCCATCAGCGGGGACAGGGGTAAGACGCAGCCCCAGCATTTT; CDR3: CAISGDRGKTQPQHF
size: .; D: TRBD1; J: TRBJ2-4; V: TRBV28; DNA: TGTGCCAGCAGCCTAAGGGACAGGGTGTACTTC; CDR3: CASSLRDRVYF
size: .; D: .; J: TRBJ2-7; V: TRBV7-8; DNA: TGTGCCAGCAGCTCGAAGTTGACACGGCCCTACGAGCAGTACTTC; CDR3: CASSSKLTRPYEQYF
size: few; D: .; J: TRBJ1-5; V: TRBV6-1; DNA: TGTGCCAGCAGTGAAAGGAAGGGGGGCAATCAGCCCCAGCATTTT; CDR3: CASSERKGGNQPQHF
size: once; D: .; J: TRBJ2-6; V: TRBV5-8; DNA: TGTGCCAGCAGCCCGCGCGTCTCTGGGGCCAACGTCCTGACTTTC; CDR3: CASSPRVSGANVLTF
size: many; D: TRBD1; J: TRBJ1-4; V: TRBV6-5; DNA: TGTGCCAGCAGCCGAGGACAGGGGAGGAATAAACTGTTTTTT; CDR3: CASSRGQGRNKLFF
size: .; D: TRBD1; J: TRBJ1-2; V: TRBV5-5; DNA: TGTGCCAGCAGCACGACAGGGGGGAACTATGGCTACACCTTC; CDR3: CASSTTGGNYGYTF
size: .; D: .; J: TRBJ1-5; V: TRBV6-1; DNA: TGTGCCAGCAGTGAAAGGTTCAGGGGCTATCAGCCCCAGCATTTT; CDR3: CASSERFRGYQPQHF
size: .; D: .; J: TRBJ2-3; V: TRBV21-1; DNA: TGTGCCAGCAGCAAAGAAGACTCTAGCGGTCTCACAGATACGCAGTATTTT; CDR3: CASSKEDSSGLTDTQYF
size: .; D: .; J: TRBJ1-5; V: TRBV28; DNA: TGTGCCAGCGCTACTGCCGAGAGCAATCAGCCCCAGCATTTT; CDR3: CASATAESNQPQHF
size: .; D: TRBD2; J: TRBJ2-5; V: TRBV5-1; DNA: TGCGCCAGCAGCACGGGACTAGCGGGTCGACTTCAAGAGACCCAGTACTTC; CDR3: CASSTGLAGRLQETQYF
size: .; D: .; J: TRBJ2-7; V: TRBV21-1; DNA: TGTGCCAGCAGCAAAAAGGCCGGGGGGGAGGGAGTCCTCGAGCAGTACTTC; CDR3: CASSKKAGGEGVLEQYF
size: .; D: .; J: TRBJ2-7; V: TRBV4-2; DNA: TGTGCCAGCAGCTCCGTCTACGAGCAGTACTTC; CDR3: CASSSVYEQYF
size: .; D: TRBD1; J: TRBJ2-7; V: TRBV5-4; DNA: TGTGCCAGCAGCGCTCGGCCCCGGGGGACAGGGTTATTTTTCGAGCAGTACTTC; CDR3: CASSARPRGTGLFFEQYF
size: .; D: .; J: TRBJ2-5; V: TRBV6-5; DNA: TGTGCCAGCAGCCGGGAGTCCAGGACCCAGTACTTC; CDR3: CASSRESRTQYF
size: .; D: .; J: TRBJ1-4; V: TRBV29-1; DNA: TGCAGCGCCTACGCAACAGGGTCTCGTAATGAAAAACTGTTTTTT; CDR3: CSAYATGSRNEKLFF
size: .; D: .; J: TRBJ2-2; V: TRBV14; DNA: TGTGCCAGCAGCCAAGAAATGTGGCCGCTAGGGAACACCGGGGAGCTGTTTTTT; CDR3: CASSQEMWPLGNTGELFF
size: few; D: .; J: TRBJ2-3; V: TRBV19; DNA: TGTGCCAGTAGTATCGATTGGAGGGAGTCATCTAGGGCGGATACGCAGTATTTT; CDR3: CASSIDWRESSRADTQYF
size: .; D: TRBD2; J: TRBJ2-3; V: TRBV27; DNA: TGTGCCAGCACACCTCGACTAGCGGGTTTCACAGATACGCAGTATTTT; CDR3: CASTPRLAGFTDTQYF
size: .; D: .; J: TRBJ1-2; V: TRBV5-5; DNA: TGTGCCAGCAGCTTGAGGGGCGAGAGACATGGCTACACCTTC; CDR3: CASSLRGERHGYTF
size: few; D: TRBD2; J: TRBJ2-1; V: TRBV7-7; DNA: TGTGCCAGCAGCTTGGGAGGGAGGGCCAATGAGCAGTTCTTC; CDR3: CASSLGGRANEQFF
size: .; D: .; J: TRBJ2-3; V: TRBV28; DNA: TGTGCCAGCAGTGCGACGAGGGGGAGCACAGATACGCAGTATTTT; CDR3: CASSATRGSTDTQYF
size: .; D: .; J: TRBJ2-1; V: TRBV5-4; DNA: TGTGCCAGCACCTCGAAATCTCGGGGTTTGGGCAATGAGCAGTTCTTC; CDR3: CASTSKSRGLGNEQFF
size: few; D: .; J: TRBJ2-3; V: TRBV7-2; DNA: TGTGCCAGCACCGCCATGGGGGCGGGAGACACAGATACGCAGTATTTT; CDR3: CASTAMGAGDTDTQYF
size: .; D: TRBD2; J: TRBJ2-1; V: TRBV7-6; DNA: TGTGCCAGCAGCCTATCGGGACTAGCGGGGCCAGCCTACAATGAGCAGTTCTTC; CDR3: CASSLSGLAGPAYNEQFF
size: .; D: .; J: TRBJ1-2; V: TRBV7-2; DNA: TGTGCCAGCAGCCTTAAGACAGTGGGCGGCTACACCTTC; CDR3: CASSLKTVGGYTF
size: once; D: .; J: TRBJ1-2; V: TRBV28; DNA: TGTGCCAGCAGGTCGGGGAACTATGGCTACACCTTC; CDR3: CASRSGNYGYTF
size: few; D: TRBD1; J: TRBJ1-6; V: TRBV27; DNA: TGTGCCAGCAAAATCGGGACAGCTTATAATTCACCCCTCCACTTT; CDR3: CASKIGTAYNSPLHF